A selection of T cell receptor beta chains follows, all from one sample in a study of beta chain features in type 1 diabetes. Repertoires were generated with immunoSEQ multiplex PCR, while TCRdb's copy carries only in-frame clones and drops some. Among under 400,000 clones listed, 10% to 15% were seen once. Sequenced: naive CD4+ T cells from blood. The receptors stem from a man between 18 and 29 years old in good health. The CDR3 runs from the conserved cysteine through the conserved F or W. A D gene is named only where the DNA matches it firmly. The size of a clone is reported for some rows only, either as once, few or many, or as a class for expanded clones.

TRBV9,TRBD2,15,TRBJ2-1,few,TGTGCCAGCAGCGTAGGCGGCAGCGGACTAGCGATTCTGTTCTTC,CASSVGGSGLAILFF
TRBV7-2,.,14,TRBJ2-5,few,TGTGCCAGCAGCCCCGACTACAGCCAAGAGACCCAGTACTTC,CASSPDYSQETQYF
TRBV18,TRBD1,14,TRBJ1-2,.,TGTGCCAGCTCACCCCGGACAGGGGACTATGGCTACACCTTC,CASSPRTGDYGYTF
TRBV19,.,14,TRBJ2-2,few,TGTGCCAGTAGTATTCCTGCGGGCACCGGGGAGCTGTTTTTT,CASSIPAGTGELFF
TRBV29-1,TRBD1,15,TRBJ2-5,.,TGCAGCGTTGAAGAGTGGACAGGGGGACGAGAGACCCAGTACTTC,CSVEEWTGGRETQYF
TRBV5-1,.,14,TRBJ1-1,few,TGCGCCAGCAGCCCTGGCGGGGGAGACACTGAAGCTTTCTTT,CASSPGGGDTEAFF
TRBV15,.,15,TRBJ1-2,few,TGTGCCACCAGCAGAGATCTCGCACAGGGCTATGGCTACACCTTC,CATSRDLAQGYGYTF
TRBV5-4,TRBD1,16,TRBJ1-4,.,TGTGCCAGCAGCCCAGAAACCGGGACAGGGTTAGAAAAACTGTTTTTT,CASSPETGTGLEKLFF
TRBV30,.,11,TRBJ2-1,few,TGTGCCTGGGGGCAGAACAATGAGCAGTTCTTC,CAWGQNNEQFF
TRBV4-3,TRBD2,16,TRBJ2-1,.,TGCGCCAGCAGCCAAGAGGCGGGGGGCACCTACAATGAGCAGTTCTTC,CASSQEAGGTYNEQFF
TRBV14,TRBD2,17,TRBJ2-3,few,TGTGCCAGCAGCCGAAGTCTAGCGGGGCTTAGCACAGATACGCAGTATTTT,CASSRSLAGLSTDTQYF
TRBV6-5,TRBD1,13,TRBJ1-2,few,TGTGCCAGCAGCAGGGGACAGGAAGGTGGCTACACCTTC,CASSRGQEGGYTF
TRBV7-8,.,15,TRBJ1-2,few,TGTGCCAGCAGCTTAGATGACAGTATAAACTATGGCTACACCTTC,CASSLDDSINYGYTF
TRBV5-1,.,14,TRBJ2-5,few,TGCGCCAGCAGCTCGGAAGGGCTCGGGGGGACCCAGTACTTC,CASSSEGLGGTQYF